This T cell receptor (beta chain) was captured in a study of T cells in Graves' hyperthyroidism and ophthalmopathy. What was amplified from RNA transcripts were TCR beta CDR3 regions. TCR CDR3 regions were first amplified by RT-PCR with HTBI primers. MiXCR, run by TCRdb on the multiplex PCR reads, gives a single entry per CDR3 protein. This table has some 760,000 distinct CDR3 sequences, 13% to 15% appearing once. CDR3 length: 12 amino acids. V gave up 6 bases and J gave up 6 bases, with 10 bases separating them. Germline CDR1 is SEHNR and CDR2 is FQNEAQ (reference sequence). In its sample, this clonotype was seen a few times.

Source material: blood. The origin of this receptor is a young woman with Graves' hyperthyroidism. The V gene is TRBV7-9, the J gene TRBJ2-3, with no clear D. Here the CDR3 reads CASRYGRDTQYF. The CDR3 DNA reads TGTGCCAGCAGATATGGACGGGATACGCAGTATTTT.